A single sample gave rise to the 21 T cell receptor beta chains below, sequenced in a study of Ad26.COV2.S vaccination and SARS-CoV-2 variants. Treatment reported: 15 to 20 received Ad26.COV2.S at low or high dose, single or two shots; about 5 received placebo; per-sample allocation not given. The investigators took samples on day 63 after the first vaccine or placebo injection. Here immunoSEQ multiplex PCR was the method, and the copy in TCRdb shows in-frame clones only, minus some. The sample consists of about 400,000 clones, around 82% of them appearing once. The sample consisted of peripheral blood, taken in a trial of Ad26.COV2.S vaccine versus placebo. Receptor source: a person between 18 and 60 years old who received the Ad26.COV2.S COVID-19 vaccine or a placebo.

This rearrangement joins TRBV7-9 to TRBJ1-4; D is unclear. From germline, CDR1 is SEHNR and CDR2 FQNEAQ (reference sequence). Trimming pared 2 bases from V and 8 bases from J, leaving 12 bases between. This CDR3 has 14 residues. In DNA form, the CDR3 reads TGTGCCAGCAGCTTATCCGGGGAGAGAGAAAAACTGTTTTTT. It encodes CASSLSGEREKLFF. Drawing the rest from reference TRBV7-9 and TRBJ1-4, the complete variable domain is DTGVSQNPRHKITKRGQNVTFRCDPISEHNRLYWYRQTLGQGPEFLTYFQNEAQLEKSRLLSDRFSAERPKGSFSTLEIQRTEQGDSAMYLCASSLSGEREKLFFGSGTQLSVL.

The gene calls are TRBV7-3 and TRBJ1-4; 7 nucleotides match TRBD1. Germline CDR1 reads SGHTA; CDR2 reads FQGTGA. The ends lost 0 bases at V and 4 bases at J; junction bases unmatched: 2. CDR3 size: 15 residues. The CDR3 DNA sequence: TGTGCCAGCAGCTTAACCGGGACAGTTAATGAAAAACTGTTTTTT. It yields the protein CASSLTGTVNEKLFF.

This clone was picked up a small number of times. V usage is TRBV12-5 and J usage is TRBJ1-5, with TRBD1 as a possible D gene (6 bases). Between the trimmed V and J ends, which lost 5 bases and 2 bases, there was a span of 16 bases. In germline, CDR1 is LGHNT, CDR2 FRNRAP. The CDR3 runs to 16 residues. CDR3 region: CASGADRGAGNQPQHF. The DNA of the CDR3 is TGTGCTAGTGGTGCAGATAGGGGGGCGGGCAATCAGCCCCAGCATTTT.

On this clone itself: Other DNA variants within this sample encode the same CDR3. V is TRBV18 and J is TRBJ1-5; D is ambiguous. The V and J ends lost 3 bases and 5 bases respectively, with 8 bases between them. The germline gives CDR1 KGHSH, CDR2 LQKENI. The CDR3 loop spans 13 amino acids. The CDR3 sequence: CASSPGLDQPQHF. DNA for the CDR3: TGTGCCAGCTCACCGGGCCTCGATCAGCCCCAGCATTTT.

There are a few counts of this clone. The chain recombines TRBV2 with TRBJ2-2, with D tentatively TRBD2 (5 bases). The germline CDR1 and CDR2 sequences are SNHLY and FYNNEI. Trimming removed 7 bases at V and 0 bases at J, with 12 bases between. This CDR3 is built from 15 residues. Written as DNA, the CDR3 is TGTGCCAGCACGGGCGGGCGTCCGAACACCGGGGAGCTGTTTTTT. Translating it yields CASTGGRPNTGELFF.

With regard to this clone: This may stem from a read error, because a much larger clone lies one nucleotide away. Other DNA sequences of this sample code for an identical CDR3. CDR3: CASSVHGQSNQPQHF. CDR3 bases: TGCGCCAGCAGTGTGCACGGACAAAGCAATCAGCCCCAGCATTTT. The chain couples TRBV10-1 to TRBJ1-5, with D tentatively TRBD1 (5 bases). Trimming shortened V by 4 bases and J by 1 base, and 11 bases separated the two germline ends. Germline-derived CDR1 and CDR2 are WNHNN and SYGVQD (reference sequence). The CDR3 length is 15 residues.

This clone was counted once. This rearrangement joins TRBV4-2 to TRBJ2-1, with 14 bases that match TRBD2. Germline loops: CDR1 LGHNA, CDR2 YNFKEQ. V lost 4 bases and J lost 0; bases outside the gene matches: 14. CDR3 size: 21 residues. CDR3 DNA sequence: TGTGCCAGCAGCCCCCTTGCCCCAGGACTAGCGGGGGGAAGCTCCTACAATGAGCAGTTCTTC. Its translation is CASSPLAPGLAGGSSYNEQFF.

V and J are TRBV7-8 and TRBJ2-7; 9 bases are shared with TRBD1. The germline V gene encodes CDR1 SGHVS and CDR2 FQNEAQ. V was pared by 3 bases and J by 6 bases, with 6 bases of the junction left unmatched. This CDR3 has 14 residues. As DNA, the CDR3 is TGTGCCAGCAGCTTTTGGGACAGGGCTCCCGAGCAGTACTTC. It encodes CASSFWDRAPEQYF.

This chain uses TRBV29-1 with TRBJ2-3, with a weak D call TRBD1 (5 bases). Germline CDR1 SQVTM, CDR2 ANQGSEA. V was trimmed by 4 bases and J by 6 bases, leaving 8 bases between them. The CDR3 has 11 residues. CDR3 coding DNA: TGCAGCGTTGGGCGACAGGATACGCAGTATTTT. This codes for CSVGRQDTQYF.

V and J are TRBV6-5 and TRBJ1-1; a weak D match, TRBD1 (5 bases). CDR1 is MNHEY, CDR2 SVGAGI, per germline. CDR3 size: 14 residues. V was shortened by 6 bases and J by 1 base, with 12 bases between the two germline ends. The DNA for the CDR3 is TGTGCCAGCAGCTTCCGGGACCCGAACACTGAAGCTTTCTTT. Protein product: CASSFRDPNTEAFF.

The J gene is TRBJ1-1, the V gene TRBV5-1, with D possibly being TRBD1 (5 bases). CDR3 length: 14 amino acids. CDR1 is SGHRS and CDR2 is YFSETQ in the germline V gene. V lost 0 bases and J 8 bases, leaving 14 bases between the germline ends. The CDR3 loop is CASSLVSGSPEAFF. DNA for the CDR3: TGCGCCAGCAGCTTGGTTTCAGGGTCCCCAGAAGCTTTCTTT.

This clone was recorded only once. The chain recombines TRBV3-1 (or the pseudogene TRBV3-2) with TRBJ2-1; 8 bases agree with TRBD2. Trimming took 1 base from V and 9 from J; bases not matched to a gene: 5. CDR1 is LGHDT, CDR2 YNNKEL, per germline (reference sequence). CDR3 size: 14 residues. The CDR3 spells CASSQGRGGSEQFF. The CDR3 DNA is TGTGCCAGCAGCCAAGGTCGCGGGGGGAGTGAGCAGTTCTTC.

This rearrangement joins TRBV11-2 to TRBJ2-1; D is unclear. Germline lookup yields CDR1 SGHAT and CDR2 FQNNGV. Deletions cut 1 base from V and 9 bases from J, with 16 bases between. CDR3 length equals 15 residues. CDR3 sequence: CASSLAGPLGSEQFF. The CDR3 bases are TGTGCCAGCAGCTTAGCGGGTCCTTTAGGATCTGAGCAGTTCTTC. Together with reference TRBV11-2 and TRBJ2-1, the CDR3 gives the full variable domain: EAGVAQSPRYKIIEKRQSVAFWCNPISGHATLYWYQQILGQGPKLLIQFQNNGVVDDSQLPKDRFSAERLKGVDSTLKIQPAKLEDSAVYLCASSLAGPLGSEQFFGPGTRLTVL.

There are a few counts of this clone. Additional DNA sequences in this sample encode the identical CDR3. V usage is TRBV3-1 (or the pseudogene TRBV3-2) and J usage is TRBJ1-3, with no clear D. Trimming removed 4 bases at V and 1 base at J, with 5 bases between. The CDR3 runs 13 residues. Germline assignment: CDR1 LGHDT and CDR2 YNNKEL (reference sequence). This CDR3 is CASSLSSGNTIYF. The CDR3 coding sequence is TGTGCCAGCAGCCTGAGTTCTGGAAACACCATATATTTT.

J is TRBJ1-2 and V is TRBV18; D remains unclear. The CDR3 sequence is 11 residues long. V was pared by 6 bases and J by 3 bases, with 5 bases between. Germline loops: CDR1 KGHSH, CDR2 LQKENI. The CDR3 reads CASSGDYGYTF. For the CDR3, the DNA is TGTGCCAGCTCGGGAGACTATGGCTACACCTTC.

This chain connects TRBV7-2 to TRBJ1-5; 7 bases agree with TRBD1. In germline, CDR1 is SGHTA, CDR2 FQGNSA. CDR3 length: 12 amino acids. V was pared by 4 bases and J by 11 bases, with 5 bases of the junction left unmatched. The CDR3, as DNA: TGTGCCAGCAGCTCGTTCGACAGGGCCCAGCATTTT. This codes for CASSSFDRAQHF.

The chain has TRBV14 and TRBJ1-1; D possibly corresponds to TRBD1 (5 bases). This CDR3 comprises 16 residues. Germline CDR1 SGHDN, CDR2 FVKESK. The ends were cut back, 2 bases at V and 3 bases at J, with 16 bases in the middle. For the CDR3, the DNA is TGTGCCAGCAGCCAAATAAGGGGTGGTAGGTACACTGAAGCTTTCTTT. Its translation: CASSQIRGGRYTEAFF.

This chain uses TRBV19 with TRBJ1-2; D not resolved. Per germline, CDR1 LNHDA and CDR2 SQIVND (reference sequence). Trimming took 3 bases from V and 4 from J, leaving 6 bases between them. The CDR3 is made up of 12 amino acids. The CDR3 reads CASSIGPYGYTF. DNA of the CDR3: TGTGCCAGTAGTATCGGTCCCTATGGCTACACCTTC.

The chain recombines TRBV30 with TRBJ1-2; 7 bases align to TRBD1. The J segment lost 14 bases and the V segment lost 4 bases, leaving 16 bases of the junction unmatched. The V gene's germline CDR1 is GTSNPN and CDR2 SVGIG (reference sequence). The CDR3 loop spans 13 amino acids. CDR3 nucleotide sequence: TGTGCCTGGAAGTTTGACAGGGTATCGGAGGGAACCTTC. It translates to CAWKFDRVSEGTF.

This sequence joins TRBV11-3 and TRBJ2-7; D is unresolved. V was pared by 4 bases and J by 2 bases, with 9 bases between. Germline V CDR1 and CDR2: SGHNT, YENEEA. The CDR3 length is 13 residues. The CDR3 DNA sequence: TGTGCCAGCAGCTCATGGACGGCCTACGAGCAGTACTTC. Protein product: CASSSWTAYEQYF.

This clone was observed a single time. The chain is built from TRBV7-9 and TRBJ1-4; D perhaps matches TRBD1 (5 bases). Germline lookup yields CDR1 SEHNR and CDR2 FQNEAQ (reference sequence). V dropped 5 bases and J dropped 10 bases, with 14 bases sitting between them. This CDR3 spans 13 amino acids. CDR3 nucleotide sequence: TGTGCCAGCAGCACGGGGACCGGAGGAAAACTGTTTTTT. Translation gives CASSTGTGGKLFF.